This T cell receptor beta chain originates from a study of persistence of HIV-infected CD4 T cells. Lysates of CMV-infected fibroblasts at 8 to 10 ug/mL stimulated these cells. Responding CD4+ T cells were sorted by upregulation of both CD40 ligand and CD69. V shed 1 base and J shed 8 bases, with 6 bases lying between them. CDR3 length: 11 amino acids. Germline assignment: CDR1 DFQATT and CDR2 SNEGSKA (reference sequence). The immunoSEQ assay was version 4, run in survey mode. Method: immunoSEQ multiplex PCR; TCRdb's copy keeps in-frame clones and lacks some. The table records 6,500 to 8,500 clones, less than 75% of them present only once. This clone was observed a single time. As yet, its antigen is unknown.

This specimen consisted of CD4+ T cells sorted from PBMCs after approximately 19-hour stimulation, obtained from a patient who received antiretroviral therapy. This TCR was sampled from an adult man with HIV who was CMV-seropositive. This sequence joins TRBV20-1 and TRBJ1-3, with D unresolved. CDR3 in amino acids: CSARGVDTIYF. In nucleotides, the CDR3 is TGCAGTGCTAGAGGAGTTGACACCATATATTTT.